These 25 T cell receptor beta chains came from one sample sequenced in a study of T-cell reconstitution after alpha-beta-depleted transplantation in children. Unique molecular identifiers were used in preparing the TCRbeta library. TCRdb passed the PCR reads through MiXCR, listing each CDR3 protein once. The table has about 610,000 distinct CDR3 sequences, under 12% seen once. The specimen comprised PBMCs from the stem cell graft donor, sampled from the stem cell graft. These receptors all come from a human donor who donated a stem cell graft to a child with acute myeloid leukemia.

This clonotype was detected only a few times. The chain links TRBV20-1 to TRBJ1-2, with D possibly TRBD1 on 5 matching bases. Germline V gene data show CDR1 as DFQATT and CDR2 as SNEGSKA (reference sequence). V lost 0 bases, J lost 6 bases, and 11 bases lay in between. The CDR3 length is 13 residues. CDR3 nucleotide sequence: TGCAGTGCTAGAGATCGGGCAGGGAATGGCTACACCTTC. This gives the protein CSARDRAGNGYTF.

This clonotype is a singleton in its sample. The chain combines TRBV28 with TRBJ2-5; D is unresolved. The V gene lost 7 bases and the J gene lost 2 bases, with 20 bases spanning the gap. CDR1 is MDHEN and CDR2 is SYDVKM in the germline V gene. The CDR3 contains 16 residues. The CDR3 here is CASTLSPGRLQETQYF. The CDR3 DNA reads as TGTGCCAGCACCTTGTCCCCAGGCAGGCTACAAGAGACCCAGTACTTC.

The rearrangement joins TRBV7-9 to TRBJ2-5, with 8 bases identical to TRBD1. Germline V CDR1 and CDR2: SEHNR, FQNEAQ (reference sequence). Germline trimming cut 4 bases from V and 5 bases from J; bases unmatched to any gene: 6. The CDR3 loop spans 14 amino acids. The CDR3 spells CASSSTGARETQYF. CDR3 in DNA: TGTGCCAGCAGCTCGACAGGGGCCAGGGAGACCCAGTACTTC. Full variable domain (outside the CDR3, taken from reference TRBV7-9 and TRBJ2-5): DTGVSQNPRHKITKRGQNVTFRCDPISEHNRLYWYRQTLGQGPEFLTYFQNEAQLEKSRLLSDRFSAERPKGSFSTLEIQRTEQGDSAMYLCASSSTGARETQYFGPGTRLLVL.

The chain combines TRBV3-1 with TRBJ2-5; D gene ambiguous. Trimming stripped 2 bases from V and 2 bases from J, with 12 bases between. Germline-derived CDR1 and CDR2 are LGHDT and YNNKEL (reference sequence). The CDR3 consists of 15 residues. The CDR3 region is CASSQWQTPQETQYF. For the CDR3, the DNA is TGTGCCAGCAGCCAATGGCAGACCCCTCAAGAGACCCAGTACTTC.

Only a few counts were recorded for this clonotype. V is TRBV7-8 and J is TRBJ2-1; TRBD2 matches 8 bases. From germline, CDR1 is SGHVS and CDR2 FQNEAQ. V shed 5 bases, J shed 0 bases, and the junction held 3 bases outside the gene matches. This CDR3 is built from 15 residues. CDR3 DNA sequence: TGTGCCAGCAGCCCGCGGGGGGCCTCCTACAATGAGCAGTTCTTC. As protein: CASSPRGASYNEQFF.

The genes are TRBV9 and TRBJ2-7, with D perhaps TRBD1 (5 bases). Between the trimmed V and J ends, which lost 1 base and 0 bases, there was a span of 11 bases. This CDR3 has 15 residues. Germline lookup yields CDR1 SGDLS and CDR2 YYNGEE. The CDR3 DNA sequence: TGTGCCAGCAGCGTACAAACAGGAAGCTCCTACGAGCAGTACTTC. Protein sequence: CASSVQTGSSYEQYF.

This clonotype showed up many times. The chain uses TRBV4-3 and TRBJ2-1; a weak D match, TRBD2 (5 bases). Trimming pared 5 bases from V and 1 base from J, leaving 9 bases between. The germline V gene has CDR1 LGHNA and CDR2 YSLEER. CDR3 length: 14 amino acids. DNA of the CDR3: TGCGCCAGCAGCGAGGGAGTGTCCTACAATGAGCAGTTCTTC. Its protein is CASSEGVSYNEQFF.

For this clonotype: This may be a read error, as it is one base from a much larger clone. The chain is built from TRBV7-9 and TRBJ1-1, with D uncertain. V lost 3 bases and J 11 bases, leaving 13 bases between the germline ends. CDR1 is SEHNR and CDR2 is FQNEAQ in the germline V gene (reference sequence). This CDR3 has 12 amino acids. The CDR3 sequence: CASSFRGPQAFF. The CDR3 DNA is TGTGCCAGCAGCTTCAGAGGCCCGCAGGCTTTCTTT.

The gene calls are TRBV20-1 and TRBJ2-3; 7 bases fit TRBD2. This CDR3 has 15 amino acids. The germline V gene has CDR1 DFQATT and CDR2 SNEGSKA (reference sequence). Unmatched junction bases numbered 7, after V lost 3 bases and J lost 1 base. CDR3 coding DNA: TGCAGTGCTAGCGGGAGGTCGGTGGGCACAGATACGCAGTATTTT. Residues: CSASGRSVGTDTQYF.

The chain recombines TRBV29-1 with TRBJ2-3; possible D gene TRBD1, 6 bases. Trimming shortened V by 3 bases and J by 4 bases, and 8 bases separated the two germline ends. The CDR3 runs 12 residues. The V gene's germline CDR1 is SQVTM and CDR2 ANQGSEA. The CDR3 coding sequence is TGCAGCGTTGAGGGGGCCTCAGATACGCAGTATTTT. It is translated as CSVEGASDTQYF.

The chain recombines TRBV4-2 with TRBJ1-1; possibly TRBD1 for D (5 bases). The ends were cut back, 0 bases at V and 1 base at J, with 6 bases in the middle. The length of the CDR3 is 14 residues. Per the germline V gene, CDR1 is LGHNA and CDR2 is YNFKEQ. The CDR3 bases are TGTGCCAGCAGCCAAGAAAGGGGGAACACTGAAGCTTTCTTT. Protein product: CASSQERGNTEAFF.

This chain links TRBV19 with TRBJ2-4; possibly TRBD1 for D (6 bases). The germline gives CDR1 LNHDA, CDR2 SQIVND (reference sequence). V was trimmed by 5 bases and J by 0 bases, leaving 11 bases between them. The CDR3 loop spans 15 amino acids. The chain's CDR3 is CASSGTYVAKNIQYF. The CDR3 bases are TGTGCCAGTAGTGGGACATACGTAGCCAAAAACATTCAGTACTTC.

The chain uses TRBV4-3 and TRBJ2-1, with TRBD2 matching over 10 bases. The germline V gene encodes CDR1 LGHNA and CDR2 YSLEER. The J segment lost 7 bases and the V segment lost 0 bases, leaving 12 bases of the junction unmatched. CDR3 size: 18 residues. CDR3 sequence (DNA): TGCGCCAGCAGCCAAGAAGTTGCCAGGGGACTAGCGCCGAATGAGCAGTTCTTC. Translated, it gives CASSQEVARGLAPNEQFF.

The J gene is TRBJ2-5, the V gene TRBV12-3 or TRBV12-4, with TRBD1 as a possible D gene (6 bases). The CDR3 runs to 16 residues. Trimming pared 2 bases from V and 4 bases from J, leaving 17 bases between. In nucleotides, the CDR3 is TGTGCCAGCAGTTTATATGCCCAAGGGGGACGAGAGACCCAGTACTTC. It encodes CASSLYAQGGRETQYF.

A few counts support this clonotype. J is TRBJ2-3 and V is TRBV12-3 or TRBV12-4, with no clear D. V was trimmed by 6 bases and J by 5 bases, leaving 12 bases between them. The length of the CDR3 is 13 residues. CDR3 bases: TGTGCCAGCAGGGAAGGAACCGGAGATACGCAGTATTTT. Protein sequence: CASREGTGDTQYF.

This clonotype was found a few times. The CDR3 DNA sequence: TGCAGTGCTTGGGGACTAGCGGGATATAGGACCCAGTACTTC. Its translation: CSAWGLAGYRTQYF. The chain employs TRBV20-1 and TRBJ2-5, with TRBD2 matching over 13 bases. There are 14 residues in the CDR3. From germline, CDR1 is DFQATT and CDR2 SNEGSKA (reference sequence). Trimming took 5 bases from V and 7 from J; bases not matched to a gene: 7.

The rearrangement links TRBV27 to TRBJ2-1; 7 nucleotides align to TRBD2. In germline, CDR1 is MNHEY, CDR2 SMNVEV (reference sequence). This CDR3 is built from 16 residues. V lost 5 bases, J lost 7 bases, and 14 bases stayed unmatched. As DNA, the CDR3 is TGTGCCAGCAGTGGGGGTAGGAGCGGGGACCAAAATGAGCAGTTCTTC. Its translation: CASSGGRSGDQNEQFF.

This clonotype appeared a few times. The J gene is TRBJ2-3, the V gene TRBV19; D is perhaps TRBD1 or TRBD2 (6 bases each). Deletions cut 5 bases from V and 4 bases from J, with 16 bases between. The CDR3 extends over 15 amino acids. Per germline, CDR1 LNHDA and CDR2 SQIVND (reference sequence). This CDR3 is CASSSTRGGADTQYF. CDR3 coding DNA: TGTGCCAGTAGTTCGACTAGAGGGGGAGCAGATACGCAGTATTTT. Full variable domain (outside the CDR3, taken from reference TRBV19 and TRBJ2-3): DGGITQSPKYLFRKEGQNVTLSCEQNLNHDAMYWYRQDPGQGLRLIYYSQIVNDFQKGDIAEGYSVSREKKESFPLTVTSAQKNPTAFYLCASSSTRGGADTQYFGPGTRLTVL.

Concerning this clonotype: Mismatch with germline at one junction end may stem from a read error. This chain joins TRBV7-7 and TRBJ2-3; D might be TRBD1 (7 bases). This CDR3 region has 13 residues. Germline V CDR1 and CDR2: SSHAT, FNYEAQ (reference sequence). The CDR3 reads CASRGRIADTQYF. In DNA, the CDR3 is TGTGCTAGCAGGGGGAGGATCGCAGATACGCAGTATTTT.

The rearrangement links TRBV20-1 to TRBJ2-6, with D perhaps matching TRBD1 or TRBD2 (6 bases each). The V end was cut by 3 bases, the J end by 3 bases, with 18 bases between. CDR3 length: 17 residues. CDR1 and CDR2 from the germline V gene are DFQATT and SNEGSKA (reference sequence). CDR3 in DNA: TGCAGTGCTAGCCCATCGATGGGGGGCCTTGGGGCCAACGTCCTGACTTTC. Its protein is CSASPSMGGLGANVLTF.

CDR3 nucleotide sequence: TGTGCCTTCATCTGGGGGAGACTCGGGAGTTTTGAAGCTTTCTTT. It is translated as CAFIWGRLGSFEAFF. The V gene is TRBV30, the J gene TRBJ1-1; TRBD1 might be the D (5 bases). The CDR3 has 15 residues. Trimming took off 7 bases at V and 7 bases at J, with 25 bases between the two ends. Germline V gene sequence: CDR1 GTSNPN, CDR2 SVGIG (reference sequence). The whole variable domain, remainder taken from reference TRBV30 and TRBJ1-1, is SQTIHQWPATLVQPVGSPLSLECTVEGTSNPNLYWYRQAAGRGLQLLFYSVGIGQISSEVPQNLSASRPQDRQFILSSKKLLLSDSGFYLCAFIWGRLGSFEAFFGQGTRLTVV.

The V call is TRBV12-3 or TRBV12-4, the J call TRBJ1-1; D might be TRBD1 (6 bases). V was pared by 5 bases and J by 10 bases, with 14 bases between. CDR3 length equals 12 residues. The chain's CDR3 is CASSPRGAGAFF. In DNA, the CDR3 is TGTGCCAGCAGTCCCCGGGGGGCGGGAGCTTTCTTT.

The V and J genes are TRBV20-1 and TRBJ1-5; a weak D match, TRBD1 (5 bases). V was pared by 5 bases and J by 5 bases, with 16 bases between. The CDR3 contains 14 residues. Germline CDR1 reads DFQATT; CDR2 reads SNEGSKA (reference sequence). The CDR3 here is CSAGSQGGYQPQHF. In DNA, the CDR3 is TGCAGTGCTGGGAGCCAGGGAGGGTATCAGCCCCAGCATTTT.

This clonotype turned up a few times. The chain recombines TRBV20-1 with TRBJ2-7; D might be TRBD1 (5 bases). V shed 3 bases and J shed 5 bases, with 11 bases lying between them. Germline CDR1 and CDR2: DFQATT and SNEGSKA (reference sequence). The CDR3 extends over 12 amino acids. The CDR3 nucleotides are TGCAGTGCTAGGATAAAGGGGCACGAGCAGTACTTC. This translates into CSARIKGHEQYF.

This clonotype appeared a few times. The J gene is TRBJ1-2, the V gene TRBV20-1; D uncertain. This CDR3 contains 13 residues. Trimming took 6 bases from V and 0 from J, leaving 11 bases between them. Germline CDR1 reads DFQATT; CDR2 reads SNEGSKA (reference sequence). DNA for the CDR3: TGCAGTGCCACCGGGAGGGCTAACTATGGCTACACCTTC. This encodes CSATGRANYGYTF.